The present T cell receptor beta chain was sequenced within a study of blood T cell repertoires in COVID-19. Notes on this clone: The junction departs from germline at one end; a sequencing error may be responsible.

This CDR3 comprises 12 residues. Per germline, CDR1 KGHSH and CDR2 LQKENI. The repertoire was sequenced with immunoSEQ multiplex PCR; TCRdb's copy has only in-frame clones and lacks some. The sample holds hundreds of thousands of clones; 85% to 90% are singletons and the top ten take 9.5% to 13%. This sequence originates from a man aged 45 to 65 with COVID-19, enrolled during active disease. This rearrangement joins TRBV18 to TRBJ2-4; weak D call: TRBD1 (7 bases). The sequencing input was peripheral blood. The CDR3 region has the DNA TGTGCCAGCTCACCACTGGGACAGAGGGGGGTCTTC. Translated: CASSPLGQRGVF.